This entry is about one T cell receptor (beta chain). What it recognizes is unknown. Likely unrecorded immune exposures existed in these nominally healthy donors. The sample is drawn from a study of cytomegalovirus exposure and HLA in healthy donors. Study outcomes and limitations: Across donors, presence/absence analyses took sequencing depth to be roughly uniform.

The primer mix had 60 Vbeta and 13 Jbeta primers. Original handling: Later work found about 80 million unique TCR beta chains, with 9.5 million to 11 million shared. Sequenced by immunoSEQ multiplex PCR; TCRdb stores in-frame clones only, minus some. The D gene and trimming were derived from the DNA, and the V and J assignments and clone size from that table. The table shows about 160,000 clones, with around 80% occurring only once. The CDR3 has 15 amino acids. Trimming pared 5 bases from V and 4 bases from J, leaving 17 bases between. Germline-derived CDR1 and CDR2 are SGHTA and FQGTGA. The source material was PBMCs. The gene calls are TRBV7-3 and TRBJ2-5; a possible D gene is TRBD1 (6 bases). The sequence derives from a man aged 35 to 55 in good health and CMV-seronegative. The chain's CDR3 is CASSARAGAGETQYF. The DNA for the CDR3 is TGTGCCAGCAGCGCGAGGGCAGGGGCAGGAGAGACCCAGTACTTC.